The clone carrying this T cell receptor (beta chain) was seen only a few times. Its antigen is as yet unknown. This sample is part of a study of post-analysis software for immune sequencing data. Study in general: Relapsing-remitting, secondary progressive and progressive-relapsing forms made up the multiple sclerosis disease courses. Study observations and caveats: Five or six TRBV segments were significantly more frequent in patients than in controls. TRBV5-6, TRBV5-1 and TRBV20-1 were among these segments. Significantly lower normalized Chao1 diversity was seen in multiple sclerosis patients than in controls. Samples prepared in the same batch strongly co-clustered by F measure.

Built from TCR beta cDNA, the libraries had unique molecular identifiers in them. The authors obtained about 520,000 cDNA molecules from roughly 1.1 to 9.2 million T cells. TCRdb re-called the PCR reads with MiXCR, one entry per CDR3 protein. The sample contains 550,000 to 700,000 distinct CDR3 sequences, around 40% of which appear only once. V dropped 0 bases and J dropped 1 base, with 9 bases sitting between them. The CDR3 has 15 amino acids. Germline values: CDR1 MGHRA, CDR2 YSYEKL. Sequencing used blood. The receptor was derived from a girl between 5 and 17 years old with multiple sclerosis. The chain employs TRBV4-1 and TRBJ1-1; D unclear. CDR3 amino acids: CASSQEYQANTEAFF. As DNA, the CDR3 is TGCGCCAGCAGCCAAGAATATCAGGCGAACACTGAAGCTTTCTTT.